This paragraph covers one TCR beta chain sequence. Antigen unknown. Researchers ran the PCR with 60 Vbeta and 13 Jbeta primers. Repertoires were generated with immunoSEQ multiplex PCR, while TCRdb's copy carries only in-frame clones and drops some. The sample holds about 82,000 clones, 78% seen once. V was pared by 1 base and J by 1 base, with 11 bases between. CDR1 is LNHDA and CDR2 is SQIVND in the germline V gene (reference sequence). CDR3 length: 15 amino acids. This entry is derived from a study of cytomegalovirus exposure and HLA in healthy donors. Study summary: Around 86 million unique TCRs, all from HLA-typed donors, were included in an early release of the data. Findings and limits, study-wide: Later analysis showed TCR association rates varying by HLA locus, highest for DRB1 and lowest for HLA-C. Later on, analysis showed that most CMV-associated TCR beta chains appeared to be HLA-restricted. It was likely that a cluster of highly shared sequence variants was a sequencing artifact.

The specimen was PBMCs. This sequence was found in a male donor in good health and CMV-seropositive. This sequence joins TRBV19 and TRBJ2-7; D gene ambiguous. The CDR3 here is CASSIAATYSYEQYF. DNA of the CDR3: TGTGCCAGTAGTATAGCTGCGACTTATTCCTACGAGCAGTACTTC.